The text below deals with one T cell receptor beta chain. Its antigen is not identified. The data derive from a study of cytomegalovirus exposure and HLA in healthy donors. Study-wide points: Some highly shared sequence variants likely arose as a pipeline artifact. A later analysis appeared to link common viral pathogens to several of the most significant clusters. Some segments of the V type, notably TRBV6-2 and TRBV6-3, were excluded as indistinguishable.

The study ran its PCR with 60 Vbeta and 13 Jbeta primers. Assay used: immunoSEQ multiplex PCR; TCRdb lists only in-frame clones, some missing. The sample gives 140,000 or so clones, roughly 9.4% of which show up once; approximately 1.8% is in the top ten. The V gene's germline CDR1 is SQVTM and CDR2 ANQGSEA. Trimming removed 6 bases at V and 0 bases at J, with 12 bases between. CDR3 length equals 13 residues. The TCR was taken from a male donor in good health and CMV-seronegative. Sequencing input: PBMCs. The gene calls are TRBV29-1 and TRBJ2-7; tentatively, D is TRBD1 (6 bases). CDR3 region: CSVAEDSSYEQYF. The DNA for the CDR3 is TGCAGCGTGGCCGAGGACAGCTCCTACGAGCAGTACTTC.